A selection of T cell receptor beta chains follows, all from one sample in a study of neurological immune-mediated disorders. MiXCR was run by TCRdb on the 5' RACE reads, yielding one entry per CDR3 protein. In the table there are some 50,000 distinct CDR3 sequences, less than 2% of which are singletons. Specimen: PBMCs. The source is a woman in her forties with multiple sclerosis. Both conserved end residues are part of each CDR3. A D gene is named only where the DNA matches it firmly. For some rows the clone size is stated as once, few or many, or as a class when expanded; others skip it.

>many|TRBV20-1|TRBJ2-7|NA
CSAKGPTTYEQYF
TGCAGTGCTAAGGGACCTACAACCTACGAGCAGTACTTC
>many|TRBV10-2|TRBJ2-1|TRBD2
CASSAPGLAVYNEQFF
TGCGCCAGCAGTGCCCCGGGACTAGCGGTTTACAATGAGCAGTTCTTC
>many|TRBV12-3/TRBV12-4|TRBJ2-7|TRBD1
CASSFGTAYEQYF
TGTGCCAGCAGTTTCGGGACAGCGTACGAGCAGTACTTC
>many|TRBV7-9|TRBJ2-3|TRBD2
CASSSTSGGAPDTQYF
TGTGCCAGCAGTTCAACTAGCGGGGGGGCCCCAGATACGCAGTATTTT
>many|TRBV27|TRBJ1-2|TRBD1
CASSLRTGNYGYTF
TGTGCCAGCAGTTTACGGACAGGAAACTATGGCTACACCTTC
>many|TRBV5-1|TRBJ1-2|NA
CASSLGQAPAGGYTF
TGCGCCAGCAGCTTGGGACAGGCACCAGCCGGGGGCTACACCTTC
>many|TRBV5-4|TRBJ2-5|NA
CASSRPGGLQETQYF
TGTGCCAGCAGCCGCCCCGGAGGCTTGCAAGAGACCCAGTACTTC
>many|TRBV3-1|TRBJ1-1|NA
CASSHPLFGAFF
TGTGCCAGCAGCCATCCCTTATTTGGAGCTTTCTTT
>many|TRBV11-2|TRBJ2-2|NA
CASSLRGAVTGELFF
TGTGCCAGCAGCTTGAGGGGGGCCGTCACCGGGGAGCTGTTTTTT
>many|TRBV5-1|TRBJ2-3|NA
CASSPGPRADTQYF
TGCGCCAGCAGCCCCGGCCCGAGGGCAGATACGCAGTATTTT
>many|TRBV5-1|TRBJ2-7|TRBD1
CASSLTQGADEQYF
TGCGCCAGCAGCTTGACGCAGGGGGCGGACGAGCAGTACTTC
>many|TRBV3-1|TRBJ1-2|NA
CASSHLFGDFGGYTF
TGTGCCAGCAGTCATCTCTTCGGAGACTTTGGGGGCTACACCTTC
>many|TRBV5-1|TRBJ2-3|NA
CASSPGLGTDTQYF
TGCGCCAGCAGCCCCGGACTGGGGACAGATACGCAGTATTTT
>many|TRBV20-1|TRBJ2-1|NA
CSASPPGNEQFF
TGCAGTGCTAGTCCTCCGGGGAATGAGCAGTTCTTC
>many|TRBV20-1|TRBJ1-2|NA
CSASTDENYGYTF
TGCAGTGCTAGTACGGACGAGAACTATGGCTACACCTTC
>many|TRBV3-1|TRBJ1-1|NA
CANSQERALDEAFF
TGTGCCAACAGCCAAGAGCGGGCCTTGGATGAAGCTTTCTTT
>many|TRBV7-8|TRBJ1-1|TRBD1
CASSLYPTGMNTEAFF
TGTGCCAGCAGCTTATACCCGACAGGGATGAACACTGAAGCTTTCTTT
>many|TRBV5-1|TRBJ1-2|NA
CASSPRWGVGYTF
TGCGCCAGCAGCCCCAGATGGGGGGTTGGCTACACCTTC
>many|TRBV5-1|TRBJ2-7|NA
CASSLVSRYEQYF
TGCGCCAGCAGCTTGGTCTCACGCTACGAGCAGTACTTC
>many|TRBV29-1|TRBJ1-2|NA
CSVAGAASPYGYTF
TGCAGCGTAGCTGGGGCTGCGTCCCCCTATGGCTACACCTTC
>many|TRBV5-1|TRBJ2-1|TRBD2
CASTIIPSGGHDEQFF
TGCGCCAGCACCATCATACCCAGCGGGGGTCACGATGAGCAGTTCTTC
>many|TRBV12-3/TRBV12-4|TRBJ1-2|NA
CASSQTAFNYGYTF
TGTGCCAGCAGCCAGACAGCTTTTAACTATGGCTACACCTTC
>many|TRBV5-1|TRBJ1-4|TRBD1
CASSLRPEGASSEKLFF
TGCGCCAGCAGCCTTAGACCTGAGGGGGCGTCGTCTGAAAAACTGTTTTTT
>many|TRBV5-1|TRBJ2-7|NA
CASSFAGTYEQYF
TGCGCCAGCAGTTTTGCAGGGACCTACGAGCAGTACTTC
>many|TRBV12-3/TRBV12-4|TRBJ1-6|NA
CASKVWDGNSPLHF
TGTGCCAGCAAAGTTTGGGACGGGAATTCACCCCTCCACTTT
>many|TRBV20-1|TRBJ2-7|NA
CSARGRGMGIGQYF
TGCAGTGCTAGGGGCCGGGGGATGGGGATTGGGCAGTACTTC
>many|TRBV15|TRBJ2-2|NA
CATSSGIPGELFF
TGTGCCACCAGCAGTGGGATCCCCGGGGAGCTGTTTTTT
>many|TRBV20-1|TRBJ1-3|NA
CSAREWTAGNTIYF
TGCAGTGCTAGAGAATGGACGGCTGGAAACACCATATATTTT
>many|TRBV14|TRBJ1-2|NA
CASSQGQGTGHGYTF
TGTGCCAGCAGCCAAGGTCAGGGCACCGGTCATGGCTACACCTTC
>many|TRBV5-1|TRBJ2-7|NA
CASRQANYEQYF
TGCGCCAGCAGACAGGCAAACTACGAGCAGTACTTC
>many|TRBV6-6|TRBJ1-3|TRBD1
CASSSGTGGTIYF
TGTGCCAGCAGTTCCGGGACAGGGGGCACCATATATTTT
>many|TRBV10-2|TRBJ2-3|NA
CASNGGATDTQYF
TGCGCCAGCAACGGCGGGGCCACAGATACGCAGTATTTT
>many|TRBV7-3|TRBJ2-3|NA
CASSPGTPPLNTQYF
TGTGCCAGCAGCCCCGGGACACCCCCATTGAATACGCAGTATTTT
>many|TRBV7-9|TRBJ2-3|NA
CASSFDIRGTQYF
TGTGCCAGCAGCTTCGACATACGAGGGACGCAGTATTTT
>few|TRBV2|TRBJ2-3|NA
CASSGQGNTQYF
TGTGCCAGCAGTGGGCAGGGCAATACGCAGTATTTT
>many|TRBV5-1|TRBJ2-7|NA
CASSLVAGWNEQYF
TGCGCCAGCAGCTTGGTGGCAGGGTGGAACGAGCAGTACTTC
>many|TRBV7-9|TRBJ1-4|NA
CASSIVHEKLFF
TGTGCCAGCAGCATAGTCCATGAAAAACTGTTTTTT
>many|TRBV29-1|TRBJ2-3|NA
CSAGPGVSTDTQYF
TGCAGCGCCGGCCCTGGGGTGAGCACAGATACGCAGTATTTT
>many|TRBV20-1|TRBJ1-1|NA
CSARRRGRNTEAFF
TGCAGTGCTAGACGGAGGGGCCGGAACACTGAAGCTTTCTTT
>many|TRBV7-9|TRBJ1-4|TRBD1
CASSLGQRGKLFF
TGTGCCAGCAGCTTGGGACAGAGGGGAAAACTGTTTTTT
>many|TRBV11-1|TRBJ2-5|TRBD1
CASSLPGTGGETQYF
TGTGCCAGCAGCCTTCCCGGGACAGGGGGCGAGACCCAGTACTTC
>many|TRBV7-2|TRBJ2-7|NA
CASSRGTGWPEQYF
TGTGCCAGCAGCAGGGGTACAGGCTGGCCCGAGCAGTACTTC
>many|TRBV20-1|TRBJ1-6|NA
CSAPEGVWTYNSPLHF
TGCAGTGCCCCCGAGGGGGTTTGGACCTATAATTCACCCCTCCACTTT
>many|TRBV18|TRBJ1-4|NA
CASSPSGPGREKLFF
TGTGCCAGCTCACCGTCGGGTCCTGGTCGGGAAAAACTGTTTTTT
>many|TRBV20-1|TRBJ2-3|TRBD1
CSASPGQGFADTQYF
TGCAGTGCTAGCCCAGGACAGGGTTTTGCAGATACGCAGTATTTT
>many|TRBV6-5|TRBJ1-4|NA
CASTEVVGEKLFF
TGTGCCAGCACGGAGGTCGTGGGTGAAAAACTGTTTTTT
>NA|TRBV27|TRBJ2-1|NA
CASKFGRGNEQFF
TGTGCCAGCAAGTTTGGAAGGGGCAATGAGCAGTTCTTC